Presented here are 11 T cell receptor beta chains from one specimen sequenced in a study of CD8+ T cells in alopecia areata. Extracted RNA was reverse transcribed, and the resulting cDNA served as sequencing template. Assay: immunoSEQ multiplex PCR; the TCRdb copy retains only in-frame clones and omits some. Among around 110,000 clones, less than 75% were seen once, and the ten largest hold 12%. The treatment here: oral pan-JAK inhibitor, 5-10 mg twice daily. The source material was CD8+ T cells sorted from blood, sampled at week 24, from a patient treated with tofacitinib. The receptors originated from a human donor with alopecia areata.

The gene calls are TRBV6-6 and TRBJ2-7; TRBD1 aligns across 8 bases. Germline CDR1 and CDR2: MNHNY and SVGAGI (reference sequence). The CDR3 loop spans 15 amino acids. V trimming: 6 bases; J trimming: 6 bases; junction bases outside the gene matches: 13. CDR3 in amino acids: CASSPPLDRDGEQYF. For the CDR3, the DNA is TGTGCCAGCAGCCCACCCCTGGACAGGGACGGCGAGCAGTACTTC.

This clone was detected ten times or more. The V and J genes are TRBV29-1 and TRBJ2-7, with 9 bases fitting TRBD1. The CDR3 covers 13 residues. The ends lost 4 bases at V and 6 bases at J; junction bases unmatched: 7. Germline lookup yields CDR1 SQVTM and CDR2 ANQGSEA. CDR3 protein: CSVGQGEDGEQYF. The DNA of the CDR3 is TGCAGCGTTGGACAGGGGGAGGATGGCGAGCAGTACTTC.

The chain combines TRBV10-3 with TRBJ2-7; TRBD2 agrees at 7 bases. Trimming took 0 bases from V and 3 from J; bases not matched to a gene: 5. Germline loops: CDR1 ENHRY, CDR2 SYGVKD. CDR3 size: 15 residues. The chain's CDR3 is CAISESTGGFYEQYF. Here the CDR3 DNA reads TGTGCCATCAGTGAGTCCACGGGGGGATTCTACGAGCAGTACTTC.

The genes are TRBV7-9 and TRBJ2-7; D gene uncertain. Trimming cost V 4 bases and J 6 bases, with 10 bases left between them. This CDR3 comprises 12 residues. Germline CDR1 and CDR2: SEHNR and FQNEAQ (reference sequence). The CDR3 DNA reads as TGTGCCAGCAGCTCCCTGCAGCCCGAGCAGTACTTC. This encodes CASSSLQPEQYF. The full variable domain, its missing parts supplied by reference TRBV7-9 and TRBJ2-7, is DTGVSQNPRHKITKRGQNVTFRCDPISEHNRLYWYRQTLGQGPEFLTYFQNEAQLEKSRLLSDRFSAERPKGSFSTLEIQRTEQGDSAMYLCASSSLQPEQYFGPGTRLTVT.

This clone has just a few counts. The chain uses TRBV15 and TRBJ2-1, with 8 bases matching TRBD2. Per germline, CDR1 LNHNV and CDR2 YYDKDF (reference sequence). The CDR3 sequence is 15 residues long. J was trimmed by 3 bases and V by 0 bases; bases with no gene match: 1. The chain's CDR3 is CATSRDSGDYNEQFF. CDR3 nucleotide sequence: TGTGCCACCAGCAGAGATAGCGGGGACTACAATGAGCAGTTCTTC.

The V gene is TRBV7-9, the J gene TRBJ2-2; D not resolved. The CDR3 has 14 residues. Trimming cost V 10 bases and J 0 bases, with 12 bases left between them. Germline V lookup: CDR1 SEHNR, CDR2 FQNEAQ (reference sequence). CDR3 sequence: CATRFVSNTGELFF. CDR3 sequence (DNA): TGTGCCACGCGGTTTGTGTCGAACACCGGGGAGCTGTTTTTT. The whole variable domain, remainder taken from reference TRBV7-9 and TRBJ2-2, is DTGVSQNPRHKITKRGQNVTFRCDPISEHNRLYWYRQTLGQGPEFLTYFQNEAQLEKSRLLSDRFSAERPKGSFSTLEIQRTEQGDSAMYLCATRFVSNTGELFFGEGSRLTVL.

This chain uses TRBV27 with TRBJ2-5; D ambiguous. The CDR3 runs 15 residues. The germline V gene encodes CDR1 MNHEY and CDR2 SMNVEV (reference sequence). V dropped 0 bases and J dropped 1 base, with 9 bases sitting between them. In DNA form, the CDR3 reads TGTGCCAGCAGTTTATCGTCCGATATCCAAGAGACCCAGTACTTC. Translating it yields CASSLSSDIQETQYF.

J is TRBJ2-1 and V is TRBV11-2; possible D gene TRBD2, 5 bases. This CDR3 is 14 amino acids long. V was trimmed by 1 base and J by 6 bases, leaving 10 bases between them. Germline V gene sequence: CDR1 SGHAT, CDR2 FQNNGV. CDR3 sequence reads: CASSLGGVLNEQFF. The DNA of the CDR3 is TGTGCCAGCAGCTTAGGGGGAGTCCTCAATGAGCAGTTCTTC.

This clone was recorded at least ten times. The chain uses TRBV7-8 and TRBJ2-4, with a weak D call TRBD1 (6 bases). Trimming stripped 1 base from V and 7 bases from J, with 8 bases between. Per germline, CDR1 SGHVS and CDR2 FQNEAQ. The CDR3 is 13 residues long. CDR3 amino acids: CASSLDRENIQYF. The CDR3 DNA reads TGTGCCAGCAGCTTAGACAGGGAGAACATTCAGTACTTC.

There are a few counts of this clone. This chain joins TRBV27 and TRBJ2-3, with 7 bases identical to TRBD2. Germline CDR1 reads MNHEY; CDR2 reads SMNVEV (reference sequence). Unmatched junction bases numbered 0, after V lost 2 bases and J lost 4 bases. The CDR3 runs 13 residues. The CDR3 DNA is TGTGCCAGCAGTTTAGCGGGGGCAGATACGCAGTATTTT. It specifies CASSLAGADTQYF.

The chain recombines TRBV7-9 with TRBJ2-7, with D perhaps being TRBD1 or TRBD2 (5 bases each). Trimming shortened V by 3 bases and J by 1 base, and 10 bases separated the two germline ends. This CDR3 has 14 residues. Germline V gene lookup returns CDR1 SEHNR and CDR2 FQNEAQ (reference sequence). Written as DNA, the CDR3 is TGTGCCAGCAGCTTGGGGGAAAGGTCCTACGAGCAGTACTTC. It translates to CASSLGERSYEQYF.